This is a list of T cell receptor beta chains from one sample in a study of blood T cell repertoires in COVID-19. Produced via immunoSEQ multiplex PCR; TCRdb's table is partial and in-frame only. The table shows about 180,000 clones, with more than 85% occurring only once. Material: peripheral blood. These receptors came from a woman aged 25-40 years with active or convalescent COVID-19. CDR3s include the opening cysteine and the closing phenylalanine or tryptophan. D genes are given only for firm matches. Rows may omit the clone size; those that give it use once, few, many or a size class.

CDR3aa,CDR3nt,j_gene,abundance,len,v_gene,d_gene
CASSDRKNTGELFF,TGCGCCAGCAGCGACAGGAAGAACACCGGGGAGCTGTTTTTT,TRBJ2-2,NA,14,TRBV4-1,NA
CASSVRQGGNQAFF,TGTGCCAGCAGCGTCCGACAGGGGGGGAACCAAGCTTTCTTT,TRBJ1-1,NA,14,TRBV5-6,TRBD1
CASSLGYSSYEQYF,TGTGCCAGCAGCTTAGGCTATAGCTCCTACGAGCAGTACTTC,TRBJ2-7,NA,14,TRBV11-2,NA
CASSLSGTGNGYTF,TGTGCCAGCAGTCTATCCGGGACAGGGAATGGCTACACCTTC,TRBJ1-2,once,14,TRBV6-5,TRBD1
CASSIRQGGNTEAFF,TGTGCCAGCAGCATAAGACAGGGGGGGAACACTGAAGCTTTCTTT,TRBJ1-1,NA,15,TRBV7-9,TRBD1
CASSQWAVRGEKLFF,TGTGCCAGCAGCCAATGGGCCGTTCGTGGTGAAAAACTGTTTTTT,TRBJ1-4,NA,15,TRBV3-1/TRBV3-2,NA
CASSDLSSGANVLTF,TGTGCCAGCAGCGATCTGAGCTCTGGGGCCAACGTCCTGACTTTC,TRBJ2-6,once,15,TRBV28,NA
CASSAGSFYGYTF,TGTGCCAGCAGTGCAGGGTCCTTTTATGGCTACACCTTC,TRBJ1-2,few,13,TRBV25-1,NA
CASTGEGTSDTEAFF,TGTGCCAGCACGGGGGAGGGGACGTCGGACACTGAAGCTTTCTTT,TRBJ1-1,many,15,TRBV28,NA
CASSLPGTGYTNYGYTF,TGTGCCAGCAGCCTCCCCGGGACAGGGTATACTAACTATGGCTACACCTTC,TRBJ1-2,NA,17,TRBV7-9,TRBD1
CASSSVLRDRAHEQYF,TGTGCCAGCAGCTCAGTCCTCCGGGACAGGGCCCACGAGCAGTACTTC,TRBJ2-7,NA,16,TRBV13,TRBD1
CASSLGTAISYEQYF,TGTGCCAGCAGCTTGGGGACAGCAATCTCCTACGAGCAGTACTTC,TRBJ2-7,NA,15,TRBV5-6,NA
CASSPGGVQPQHF,TGTGCCAGCTCACCGGGGGGGGTCCAGCCCCAGCATTTT,TRBJ1-5,NA,13,TRBV18,NA
CAINAGTSDYNEQFF,TGTGCCATCAATGCCGGGACTAGCGATTACAATGAGCAGTTCTTC,TRBJ2-1,NA,15,TRBV10-3,TRBD2
CATRTSGRALAIGEQFF,TGTGCCACGAGGACTAGCGGGAGGGCGCTCGCAATCGGTGAGCAGTTCTTC,TRBJ2-1,NA,17,TRBV10-3,TRBD2
CASSERTGGRETQYF,TGTGCCAGCAGTGAACGGACAGGGGGGCGGGAGACCCAGTACTTC,TRBJ2-5,once,15,TRBV2,TRBD1
CATSRVKGGGQSQHF,TGTGCCACCAGCAGAGTCAAAGGGGGCGGTCAGTCCCAGCATTTT,TRBJ1-5,NA,15,TRBV15,TRBD1
CASSLPRSYEQYF,TGTGCCAGCAGCTTACCCCGCTCCTACGAGCAGTACTTC,TRBJ2-7,NA,13,TRBV7-9,NA
CAWRTGVLEAFF,TGTGCCTGGAGGACCGGGGTCCTCGAAGCTTTCTTT,TRBJ1-1,NA,12,TRBV30,NA
CASSLLAGDQPQHF,TGTGCCAGCAGTTTATTAGCGGGGGACCAGCCCCAGCATTTT,TRBJ1-5,few,14,TRBV27,NA
CASSYSRQGKNTEAFF,TGTGCCAGCAGTTACTCGAGGCAGGGGAAGAACACTGAAGCTTTCTTT,TRBJ1-1,NA,16,TRBV6-5,NA
CASSLSAGSVPYEQYF,TGTGCCAGCAGTTTAAGTGCAGGGTCTGTACCGTACGAGCAGTACTTC,TRBJ2-7,once,16,TRBV27,NA
CASRPRTDNQPQHF,TGTGCCAGCAGACCTCGGACAGACAATCAGCCCCAGCATTTT,TRBJ1-5,NA,14,TRBV28,NA
CASSPGPIYEQYF,TGTGCCAGCTCACCGGGGCCAATCTACGAGCAGTACTTC,TRBJ2-7,NA,13,TRBV18,NA
CASSQISGYYGYTF,TGTGCCAGTAGCCAAATCTCGGGGTACTATGGCTACACCTTC,TRBJ1-2,NA,14,TRBV19,NA
CASSVGTSGRRGELFF,TGTGCCAGCAGTGTAGGGACTAGCGGGAGAAGGGGGGAGCTGTTTTTT,TRBJ2-2,NA,16,TRBV2,TRBD2
CASSLQGLSEAFF,TGTGCCAGCAGTCTACAGGGCCTCTCTGAAGCTTTCTTT,TRBJ1-1,NA,13,TRBV27,NA
CASSLASLQLRTF,TGTGCCAGCAGCTTAGCAAGCTTACAACTGAGGACCTTC,TRBJ1-2,few,13,TRBV7-2,NA
CASSPRDSYGTEAFF,TGTGCCAGCAGCCCCAGGGACAGTTATGGGACTGAAGCTTTCTTT,TRBJ1-1,NA,15,TRBV7-6,TRBD1
CASSFRQQETQYF,TGTGCCAGCAGTTTCCGACAGCAAGAGACCCAGTACTTC,TRBJ2-5,NA,13,TRBV12-3/TRBV12-4,NA
CAISGRGSTTDTQYF,TGTGCCATCAGTGGTCGAGGGAGTACCACAGATACGCAGTATTTT,TRBJ2-3,NA,15,TRBV10-3,NA
CASNLYRGAPLHF,TGTGCCAGCAATCTGTATCGGGGAGCACCCCTCCACTTT,TRBJ1-6,NA,13,TRBV27,NA
CATHITEPLASGYNEQFF,TGTGCCACCCATATTACGGAACCCCTCGCTAGCGGCTACAATGAGCAGTTCTTC,TRBJ2-1,NA,18,TRBV28,TRBD2
CASSPVGTGNTEAFF,TGTGCCAGCAGCCCAGTGGGGACAGGGAACACTGAAGCTTTCTTT,TRBJ1-1,NA,15,TRBV9,TRBD1
CASRLQGGGYTF,TGTGCCAGCAGGCTTCAGGGTGGTGGCTACACCTTC,TRBJ1-2,NA,12,TRBV27,NA
CASSLQGADQPQHF,TGTGCCAGCAGCCTACAGGGGGCAGATCAGCCCCAGCATTTT,TRBJ1-5,NA,14,TRBV6-5,TRBD1
CASSVGGQGGSPLHF,TGTGCCAGCAGTGTGGGTGGACAGGGGGGTTCACCCCTCCACTTT,TRBJ1-6,NA,15,TRBV2,TRBD1
CASSPGARNQPQHF,TGTGCCAGCTCACCGGGGGCGCGCAATCAGCCCCAGCATTTT,TRBJ1-5,NA,14,TRBV18,NA
CASRGYNSPLHF,TGTGCCAGCCGGGGTTATAATTCACCCCTCCACTTT,TRBJ1-6,NA,12,TRBV11-2,NA
CSASPDTETQETQYF,TGCAGTGCTAGTCCGGATACAGAAACCCAAGAGACCCAGTACTTC,TRBJ2-5,NA,15,TRBV20-1,NA
CASNQGPEEQYF,TGTGCCAGTAATCAGGGGCCTGAGGAGCAGTACTTC,TRBJ2-7,once,12,TRBV19,NA
CASSRDTSSGNTIYF,TGTGCCAGCAGTCGGGACACGAGCTCTGGAAACACCATATATTTT,TRBJ1-3,once,15,TRBV6-5,NA
CASSVGGSGSGETQYF,TGTGCCAGCAGCGTAGGGGGTAGCGGGAGCGGGGAGACCCAGTACTTC,TRBJ2-5,NA,16,TRBV9,TRBD2
CASSLAVRRNEKLFF,TGTGCCAGCAGCTTAGCGGTCAGAAGAAATGAAAAACTGTTTTTT,TRBJ1-4,NA,15,TRBV7-8,NA
CSASWGRGSNQPQHF,TGCAGTGCTAGTTGGGGGAGGGGTAGCAATCAGCCCCAGCATTTT,TRBJ1-5,NA,15,TRBV20-1,NA
CASSNARTGGLSYEQYF,TGTGCCAGCAGTAATGCGCGGACAGGGGGCCTTTCGTACGAGCAGTACTTC,TRBJ2-7,NA,17,TRBV27,TRBD1
CASRVLGQGNSPLHF,TGTGCCAGCAGAGTACTGGGACAGGGGAATTCACCCCTCCACTTT,TRBJ1-6,NA,15,TRBV7-8,TRBD1
CASSLQVAYEQYF,TGTGCCAGCAGTTTACAGGTTGCCTACGAGCAGTACTTC,TRBJ2-7,NA,13,TRBV28,NA
CASSFGGLRAEAFF,TGTGCCAGCAGCTTCGGGGGGTTAAGGGCTGAAGCTTTCTTT,TRBJ1-1,once,14,TRBV5-6,NA